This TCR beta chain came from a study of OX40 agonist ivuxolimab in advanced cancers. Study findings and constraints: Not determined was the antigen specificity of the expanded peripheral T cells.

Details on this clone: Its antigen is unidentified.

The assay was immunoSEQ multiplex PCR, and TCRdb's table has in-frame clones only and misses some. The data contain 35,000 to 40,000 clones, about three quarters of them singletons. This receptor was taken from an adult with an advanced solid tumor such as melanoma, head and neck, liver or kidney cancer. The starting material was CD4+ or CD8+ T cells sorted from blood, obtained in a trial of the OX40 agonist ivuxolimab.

In DNA, the CDR3 is TGTGCCAGCAGCCCCGGACAGTTGAACACTGAAGCTTTCTTT. It yields the protein CASSPGQLNTEAFF. The V call is TRBV19, the J call TRBJ1-1; D possibly corresponds to TRBD1 (6 bases). The CDR3 loop spans 14 amino acids. CDR1 is LNHDA, CDR2 SQIVND, per germline (reference sequence). V lost 9 bases and J lost 0, with 14 bases in between. The whole variable domain, remainder taken from reference TRBV19 and TRBJ1-1, is DGGITQSPKYLFRKEGQNVTLSCEQNLNHDAMYWYRQDPGQGLRLIYYSQIVNDFQKGDIAEGYSVSREKKESFPLTVTSAQKNPTAFYLCASSPGQLNTEAFFGQGTRLTVV.